What follows is one T cell receptor (beta chain) and its context. The antigen remains undetermined. With 60 Vbeta and 13 Jbeta primers, the PCR was carried out. Using immunoSEQ multiplex PCR, the repertoire was profiled, and TCRdb retains in-frame clones only, with some absent. The table lists some 87,000 clones, around 70% of them singletons. These data originate in a study of cytomegalovirus exposure and HLA in healthy donors. Overall study context: HLA-typed donors were the source of 82 million or so unique TCRs, which an early data release held. Regarding the study as a whole: As confirmed in vitro, three CMV-associated chains were specific for CMV antigens. A missense DCLRE1C variant was associated with V- and J-gene trimming of TCR beta chains in a later analysis, and an independent cohort replicated the association. The study labeled 150 to 200 TCR beta chains cytomegalovirus-associated.

The CDR3 extends over 15 amino acids. The V segment lost 6 bases and the J segment 6 bases; nucleotides outside the gene matches: 9. Germline-derived CDR1 and CDR2 are MDHEN and SYDVKM. Sequencing input: PBMCs. The sequence was obtained from a woman aged 45-65 years in good health and CMV-seropositive. The gene calls are TRBV28 and TRBJ2-7, with TRBD1 matching over 12 bases. The CDR3 coding sequence is TGTGCCAGCAGGATACCGGGACAGGGGGCTGGCGAGCAGTACTTC. As protein: CASRIPGQGAGEQYF. Variable domain in full (rest from reference TRBV28 and TRBJ2-7): DVKVTQSSRYLVKRTGEKVFLECVQDMDHENMFWYRQDPGLGLRLIYFSYDVKMKEKGDIPEGYSVSREKKERFSLILESASTNQTSMYLCASRIPGQGAGEQYFGPGTRLTVT.